One and the same sample provided the 16 T cell receptor beta chains below, sequenced in a study of T-cell reconstitution after alpha-beta-depleted transplantation in children. TCRbeta library construction was performed incorporating unique molecular identifiers. Each CDR3 protein is one row after TCRdb ran MiXCR on the PCR reads. The table shows about 1,000,000 distinct CDR3 sequences, with roughly 31% occurring only once. The starting material was PBMCs, mostly from graft donor cells, obtained 360 days after TCRalphabeta/CD19-depleted stem cell transplant. The origin of the receptors is a boy under two years old who had a stem cell transplant for SCID, so the T cells may come from the graft donor.

This clonotype was found a few times. A single base separates this from a much larger clone, so it may be a read error. This chain links TRBV27 with TRBJ2-7; 10 nucleotides align to TRBD1. CDR3 size: 14 residues. The germline V gene has CDR1 MNHEY and CDR2 SMNVEV (reference sequence). V was clipped by 2 bases and J by 3 bases; unmatched bases: 1. CDR3 sequence: CASSLRTGGYEQYF. CDR3 coding DNA: TGTGCCAGCAGTTTAAGGACAGGGGGCTACGAGCAGTACTTC.

This clonotype was observed many times. The chain is built from TRBV5-1 and TRBJ2-1, with D possibly matching TRBD2 (5 bases). V dropped 4 bases and J dropped 4 bases, with 15 bases sitting between them. CDR3 size: 15 residues. Germline V gene data show CDR1 as SGHRS and CDR2 as YFSETQ. The CDR3 sequence: CASSRGLAAYNEQFF. The CDR3 region has the DNA TGCGCCAGCAGCCGAGGGCTAGCAGCTTACAATGAGCAGTTCTTC.

The chain couples TRBV20-1 to TRBJ2-7; TRBD1 matches at 10 bases. The CDR3 spans 14 residues. Losses at the gene ends were 5 bases for V and 7 bases for J; bases not matched to a gene: 11. CDR1 is DFQATT, CDR2 SNEGSKA, per germline (reference sequence). The CDR3 loop reads CSAQGRDRGVEQYF. DNA for the CDR3: TGCAGTGCTCAGGGCCGGGACAGGGGTGTTGAGCAGTACTTC.

This chain connects TRBV11-2 to TRBJ2-5, with 7 positions matching TRBD2. The germline CDR1 and CDR2 sequences are SGHAT and FQNNGV. Losses at the gene ends were 1 base for V and 2 bases for J; bases not matched to a gene: 4. The CDR3 is 15 amino acids. The chain's CDR3 is CASSLVSSGQETQYF. CDR3 bases: TGTGCCAGCAGCTTAGTTTCTAGCGGACAAGAGACCCAGTACTTC.

This clonotype was detected only a few times. The V call is TRBV29-1, the J call TRBJ2-1, with D possibly matching TRBD2 (6 bases). V was shortened by 4 bases and J by 4 bases, with 26 bases between the two germline ends. This CDR3 comprises 18 residues. Germline-derived CDR1 and CDR2 are SQVTM and ANQGSEA. CDR3 nucleotides: TGCAGCGTTGTGTCGACGGGGGTGAACCCTACATTTTACAATGAGCAGTTCTTC. This translates into CSVVSTGVNPTFYNEQFF.

The gene calls are TRBV7-2 and TRBJ2-5; TRBD1 is a possible D gene (6 bases). The length of the CDR3 is 16 residues. Germline V gene lookup returns CDR1 SGHTA and CDR2 FQGNSA. Deletions cut 5 bases from V and 4 bases from J, with 20 bases between. The chain's CDR3 is CASSAPGVILRETQYF. Here the CDR3 DNA reads TGTGCCAGCAGCGCCCCAGGGGTCATTCTGCGAGAGACCCAGTACTTC.

The DNA of the CDR3 is TGTGCCAGCTCACTATATGAAATTCCCCGCTACGAGCAGTACTTC. Its protein product is CASSLYEIPRYEQYF. The V gene is TRBV18, the J gene TRBJ2-7, with no clear D. Trimming stripped 4 bases from V and 3 bases from J, with 16 bases between. The germline CDR1 and CDR2 sequences are KGHSH and LQKENI. The CDR3 has 15 amino acids.

The chain has TRBV20-1 and TRBJ1-6, with D maybe TRBD1 (6 bases). Germline assignment: CDR1 DFQATT and CDR2 SNEGSKA (reference sequence). V shed 6 bases and J shed 5 bases, with 14 bases lying between them. The CDR3 consists of 14 residues. The CDR3: CSAKGGFHNSPLHF. The CDR3 DNA reads TGCAGTGCCAAGGGGGGTTTTCATAATTCACCCCTCCACTTT.

The chain carries TRBV9 and TRBJ2-3; 7 nucleotides line up with TRBD1. Germline CDR1 is SGDLS and CDR2 is YYNGEE. V dropped 2 bases and J dropped 1; count of bases not matched to a gene: 10. The CDR3 totals 17 residues. In DNA form, the CDR3 reads TGTGCCAGCAGCGTCGAGCAAAGGGACAGTCGCACAGATACGCAGTATTTT. Amino acids: CASSVEQRDSRTDTQYF.

V usage is TRBV4-2 and J usage is TRBJ2-7; either TRBD1 or TRBD2 may supply D (5 bases each). Trimming stripped 0 bases from V and 4 bases from J, with 13 bases between. CDR1 is LGHNA and CDR2 is YNFKEQ in the germline V gene. CDR3 length: 15 amino acids. The CDR3 DNA is TGTGCCAGCAGCCAAGATCAGGCAGGGAGATACGAGCAGTACTTC. It specifies CASSQDQAGRYEQYF.

This clonotype showed up just a few times. This chain connects TRBV10-1 to TRBJ2-1; TRBD1 matches at 7 bases. The V segment lost 3 bases and the J segment 6 bases; nucleotides outside the gene matches: 8. CDR3 length equals 15 residues. Germline CDR1 WNHNN, CDR2 SYGVQD (reference sequence). CDR3 sequence: CASSEQTGQINEQFF. The CDR3 bases are TGCGCCAGCAGTGAACAAACGGGACAGATCAATGAGCAGTTCTTC.

The chain combines TRBV7-2 with TRBJ2-7; D uncertain. CDR3 length: 14 residues. The V gene's germline CDR1 is SGHTA and CDR2 FQGNSA. Trimming pared 2 bases from V and 0 bases from J, leaving 8 bases between. The CDR3 loop is CASSLYIASYEQYF. The CDR3 nucleotides read TGTGCCAGCAGCTTATATATAGCCTCCTACGAGCAGTACTTC.

The chain combines TRBV5-1 with TRBJ2-1, with 7 bases identical to TRBD1. Germline CDR1 and CDR2: SGHRS and YFSETQ. V shed 6 bases and J 4 bases; nucleotides not matched to a gene: 7. The CDR3 has 14 amino acids. The CDR3 nucleotides are TGCGCCAGCACCCAGACAGGGAATTACAATGAGCAGTTCTTC. Protein: CASTQTGNYNEQFF.

This chain connects TRBV4-1 to TRBJ2-2; the match to TRBD1 covers 10 bases. CDR1 and CDR2 (germline): MGHRA, YSYEKL. V was pared by 5 bases and J by 6 bases, with 6 bases of the junction left unmatched. CDR3 size: 15 residues. In nucleotides, the CDR3 is TGCGCCAGCAGCGAAACCGGGACAGGGGCCGGGGAGCTGTTTTTT. Protein sequence: CASSETGTGAGELFF.

In regard to this clonotype: Sequence at one end of the junction differs from germline and may be a read error. This chain joins TRBV6-5 and TRBJ1-1; D not certain. The germline V gene has CDR1 MNHEY and CDR2 SVGAGI. There are 15 residues in the CDR3. The CDR3 loop reads CASSNSYTGSAGAFF. CDR3 sequence (DNA): TGTGCCAGCAGTAACTCCTACACCGGGAGCGCGGGAGCTTTCTTT.

The chain couples TRBV12-3 or TRBV12-4 to TRBJ1-4, with D perhaps matching TRBD1 (5 bases). Trimming took 3 bases from V and 0 from J, leaving 11 bases between them. This CDR3 region has 16 residues. Here the CDR3 DNA reads TGTGCCAGCAGTTTCGGGTTGGGGGCAACTAATGAAAAACTGTTTTTT. Amino acid sequence: CASSFGLGATNEKLFF.